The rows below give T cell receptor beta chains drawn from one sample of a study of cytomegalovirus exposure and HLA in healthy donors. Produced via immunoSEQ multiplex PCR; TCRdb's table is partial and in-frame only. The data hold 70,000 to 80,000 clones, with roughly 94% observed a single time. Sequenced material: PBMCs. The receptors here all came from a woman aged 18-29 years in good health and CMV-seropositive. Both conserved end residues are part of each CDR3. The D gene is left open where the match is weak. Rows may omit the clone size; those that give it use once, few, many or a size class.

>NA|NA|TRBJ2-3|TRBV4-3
CASSHGSTDTQYF
TGCGCCAGCAGCCACGGGAGCACAGATACGCAGTATTTT
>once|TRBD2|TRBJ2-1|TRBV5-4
CASSRGGANYNEQFF
TGTGCCAGCAGCCGCGGGGGGGCCAACTACAATGAGCAGTTCTTC
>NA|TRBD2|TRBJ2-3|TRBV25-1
CASSRLAGDTDTQYF
TGTGCCAGCAGCAGACTAGCGGGGGACACAGATACGCAGTATTTT
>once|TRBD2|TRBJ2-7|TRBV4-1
CASSQVLAGGYEQYF
TGCGCCAGCAGCCAAGTACTAGCGGGGGGCTACGAGCAGTACTTC
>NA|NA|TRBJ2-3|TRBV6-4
CASSEADGTDTQYF
TGTGCCAGCAGTGAAGCCGACGGGACAGATACGCAGTATTTT
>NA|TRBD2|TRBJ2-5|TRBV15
CATSRDSADREGHETQYF
TGTGCCACCAGCAGAGATTCGGCGGACCGGGAGGGCCATGAGACCCAGTACTTC
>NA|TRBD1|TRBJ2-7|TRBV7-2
CASSLVTGGRYEQYF
TGTGCCAGCAGCTTAGTTACAGGGGGCCGCTACGAGCAGTACTTC
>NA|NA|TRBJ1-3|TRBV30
CAWKAPGGTIYF
TGTGCCTGGAAGGCCCCGGGGGGCACCATATATTTT
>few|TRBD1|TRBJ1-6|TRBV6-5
CASTDRESYNSPLHF
TGTGCCAGCACTGACAGGGAATCATATAATTCACCCCTCCACTTT
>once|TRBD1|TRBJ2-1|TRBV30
CAWSKAGGYNEQFF
TGTGCCTGGAGTAAGGCAGGGGGATACAATGAGCAGTTCTTC
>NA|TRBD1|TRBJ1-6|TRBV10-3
CAISRDSNNSPLHF
TGTGCCATCAGCCGGGACAGCAATAATTCACCCCTCCACTTT
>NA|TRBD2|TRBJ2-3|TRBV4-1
CASSSGLAGGPKDTQYF
TGCGCCAGCAGCTCGGGACTAGCGGGAGGGCCGAAAGATACGCAGTATTTT